Each of the 7 T cell receptor beta chains below was sequenced from the same sample in a study of OX40 agonist ivuxolimab in advanced cancers. Sequenced by immunoSEQ multiplex PCR; TCRdb stores in-frame clones only, minus some. The sample yields about 55,000 clones, 60% to 80% seen once. The sequencing here drew on CD4+ or CD8+ T cells sorted from blood, taken in a trial of the OX40 agonist ivuxolimab. The receptors were gathered from an adult with an advanced solid tumor such as melanoma, head and neck, liver or kidney cancer.

V is TRBV28 and J is TRBJ1-5, with D hard to call. Per the germline V gene, CDR1 is MDHEN and CDR2 is SYDVKM. V was trimmed by 4 bases and J by 12 bases, leaving 19 bases between them. The CDR3 covers 14 residues. DNA of the CDR3: TGTGCCAGCAGTTCAGTGACTGGCAAAAGAAACCAGCATTTT. Its translation: CASSSVTGKRNQHF.

This chain uses TRBV19 with TRBJ1-2, with D uncertain. From germline, CDR1 is LNHDA and CDR2 SQIVND (reference sequence). Trimming took off 6 bases at V and 6 bases at J, with 14 bases between the two ends. The CDR3 has 13 amino acids. CDR3 amino acids: CASSPYSTDGYTF. The CDR3 DNA is TGTGCCAGTAGCCCCTATTCGACTGATGGCTACACCTTC. The full variable domain, completed using reference TRBV19 and TRBJ1-2, is DGGITQSPKYLFRKEGQNVTLSCEQNLNHDAMYWYRQDPGQGLRLIYYSQIVNDFQKGDIAEGYSVSREKKESFPLTVTSAQKNPTAFYLCASSPYSTDGYTFGSGTRLTVV.

The J gene is TRBJ1-4, the V gene TRBV2, with D uncertain. The V and J ends lost 6 bases and 5 bases respectively, with 13 bases between them. The length of the CDR3 is 14 residues. CDR1 and CDR2 from the germline V gene are SNHLY and FYNNEI. As DNA, the CDR3 is TGTGCCAGCAGGCCGGGCCTTGAGAATGAAAAACTGTTTTTT. Residues: CASRPGLENEKLFF.

This clone was seen a few times. The gene calls are TRBV5-1 and TRBJ2-3; D unclear. V was shortened by 0 bases and J by 0 bases, with 8 bases between the two germline ends. CDR1 is SGHRS and CDR2 is YFSETQ in the germline V gene. The CDR3 contains 15 residues. CDR3 DNA sequence: TGCGCCAGCAGCTTGGAAGCAGCTAGCACAGATACGCAGTATTTT. It specifies CASSLEAASTDTQYF.

The V and J genes are TRBV5-1 and TRBJ2-5; D remains unclear. The V gene lost 5 bases and the J gene lost 3 bases, with 14 bases spanning the gap. Germline values: CDR1 SGHRS, CDR2 YFSETQ. This CDR3 spans 14 amino acids. CDR3 sequence (DNA): TGCGCCAGCAGTTTTACGGACGAGAAAGAGACCCAGTACTTC. This codes for CASSFTDEKETQYF.

The chain is built from TRBV7-8 and TRBJ1-4; 7 nucleotides align to TRBD1. The CDR3 is made up of 16 amino acids. The V gene's germline CDR1 is SGHVS and CDR2 FQNEAQ. With 5 bases clipped from V and 6 bases from J, the junction kept 12 bases outside the gene matches. The CDR3 DNA reads as TGTGCCAGCAGCCCCCGGGGACAGACGAGTTATGAAAAACTGTTTTTT. This translates into CASSPRGQTSYEKLFF.

This rearrangement joins TRBV9 to TRBJ2-3; 8 bases line up with TRBD2. The CDR3 runs to 16 residues. V was pared by 0 bases and J by 0 bases, with 3 bases of the junction left unmatched. Germline V lookup: CDR1 SGDLS, CDR2 YYNGEE. CDR3 coding DNA: TGTGCCAGCAGCGTAGGGATAGCGGGAAGCACAGATACGCAGTATTTT. Protein sequence: CASSVGIAGSTDTQYF. The full variable domain, rest sourced from reference TRBV9 and TRBJ2-3, is DSGVTQTPKHLITATGQRVTLRCSPRSGDLSVYWYQQSLDQGLQFLIQYYNGEERAKGNILERFSAQQFPDLHSELNLSSLELGDSALYFCASSVGIAGSTDTQYFGPGTRLTVL.